A selection of T cell receptor beta chains follows, all from one sample in a study of cytomegalovirus exposure and HLA in healthy donors. Sequencing was performed with immunoSEQ multiplex PCR; in TCRdb, only in-frame clones are kept and a portion is missing. Of about 170,000 clones in the sample, approximately 76% were seen once. Sequenced material: PBMCs. The source of these receptors is a woman aged 18-30 years in good health and CMV-seropositive. Both conserved end residues are part of each CDR3. D genes are given only for firm matches. Some rows mark clone size as missing; the rest say once, few, many or name a class of expanded clone.

>NA|TRBD1|TRBJ1-2|TRBV5-1
TGCGCCAGCAGCCACGGACAGGGGGGTAACTATGGCTACACCTTC
CASSHGQGGNYGYTF
>NA|TRBD1|TRBJ1-5|TRBV4-1
TGCGCCAGCAGTAGGGCTCGGACAGGGCTTCAGCCCCAGCATTTT
CASSRARTGLQPQHF
>NA|TRBD1|TRBJ2-3|TRBV7-3
TGTGCCAGCAGCACACAACAGGGGAATACGCAGTATTTT
CASSTQQGNTQYF
>NA|NA|TRBJ1-1|TRBV30
TGTGCCTGGAGGGGGCAGGTGAACACTGAAGCTTTCTTT
CAWRGQVNTEAFF
>NA|TRBD1|TRBJ1-5|TRBV6-5
TGTGCCAGCAGTTACTCGTGGACAGGGTCGGATCAGCCCCAGCATTTT
CASSYSWTGSDQPQHF
>NA|TRBD1|TRBJ2-5|TRBV25-1
TGTGCCAGCAGTGGGGGACAGGAGCTAGAGACCCAGTACTTC
CASSGGQELETQYF
>NA|NA|TRBJ1-1|TRBV19
TGTGCCAGTAGTATAGTTGGACACGGTAACACTGAAGCTTTCTTT
CASSIVGHGNTEAFF
>NA|NA|TRBJ1-5|TRBV27
TGTGCCAGCACCCCCGCGGGGGGGGGCTTTCAGCCCCAGCATTTT
CASTPAGGGFQPQHF
>many|NA|TRBJ2-7|TRBV7-9
TGTGCCAGCAGCCGGCTGGGCGGGTTCTACGAGCAGTACTTC
CASSRLGGFYEQYF
>NA|NA|TRBJ1-1|TRBV7-9
TGTGCCAGCAGCTCGTGGGGTTATCGGGGGAACACTGAAGCTTTCTTT
CASSSWGYRGNTEAFF
>NA|TRBD1|TRBJ1-2|TRBV29-1
TGCAGCGCCGGGACAGCACTCGACTATGGCTACACCTTC
CSAGTALDYGYTF
>NA|NA|TRBJ2-7|TRBV2
TGTGCCAGCAGTGAACTATTGGGTAGCGCGGGCGAGCAGTACTTC
CASSELLGSAGEQYF
>NA|NA|TRBJ1-1|TRBV10-3
TGTGCCATCAGTTATAACAGGGACAACACTGAAGCTTTCTTT
CAISYNRDNTEAFF
>NA|TRBD1|TRBJ1-6|TRBV19
TGTGCCAGTAGGGTGATTTCGGACAGGGGGCAATCACCCCTCCACTTT
CASRVISDRGQSPLHF
>few|TRBD1|TRBJ1-1|TRBV11-3
TGTGCCAGCAGCTCAGGACAGGGCACTGAAGCTTTCTTT
CASSSGQGTEAFF
>NA|TRBD2|TRBJ2-3|TRBV7-6
TGTGCCAGCAGCTTAGGCGGGGGTTACACAGATACGCAGTATTTT
CASSLGGGYTDTQYF
>few|NA|TRBJ1-1|TRBV18
TGTGCCAGCTCACTATTCCGGGACACGAACACTGAAGCTTTCTTT
CASSLFRDTNTEAFF
>NA|NA|TRBJ2-7|TRBV7-9
TGTGCCAGCAGCTTAGGGCCTTTAAGCTCCTACGAGCAGTACTTC
CASSLGPLSSYEQYF
>NA|TRBD2|TRBJ2-7|TRBV10-3
TGTGCCATCAGTGGTGGACTAGCGGAATCCTACGAGCAGTACTTC
CAISGGLAESYEQYF
>few|NA|TRBJ1-5|TRBV6-5
TGTGCCAGCAGTGTTGGACACATTAGCAATCAGCCCCAGCATTTT
CASSVGHISNQPQHF
>few|TRBD1|TRBJ1-1|TRBV5-6
TGTGCCAGCAGCTTCGGGACAGGGGGCGAGAAAGCTTTCTTT
CASSFGTGGEKAFF
>NA|TRBD1|TRBJ2-1|TRBV29-1
TGCAGCGTTGGACAGGGGACTTACAATGAGCAGTTCTTC
CSVGQGTYNEQFF
>NA|TRBD1|TRBJ2-3|TRBV5-1
TGCGCCAGCAGCTTGGGCGGACAGGGGAATTCAGATACGCAGTATTTT
CASSLGGQGNSDTQYF
>few|TRBD2|TRBJ2-3|TRBV19
TGTGCCACCCGGACTAGCGGAAACACAGATACGCAGTATTTT
CATRTSGNTDTQYF
>NA|NA|TRBJ1-6|TRBV7-9
TGTGCCAGCAGCAACGGACAGAATAATTCACCCCTCCACTTT
CASSNGQNNSPLHF
>NA|TRBD1|TRBJ1-1|TRBV11-2
TGTGCCAGCAGCCTACAGGGGACCACTGAAGCTTTCTTT
CASSLQGTTEAFF
>NA|TRBD2|TRBJ2-1|TRBV9
TGTGCCAGCAGCGTAGGTGGGGGACTAGTTCAATTCTTC
CASSVGGGLVQFF
>NA|NA|TRBJ1-5|TRBV15
TGTGCCACCAGCTCAGGGAGGACCACTCAGCCCCAGCATTTT
CATSSGRTTQPQHF
>NA|NA|TRBJ2-6|TRBV19
TGTGCCAGTTCATTGGGGGGGCCTTCTGGGGCCAACGTCCTGACTTTC
CASSLGGPSGANVLTF
>NA|NA|TRBJ1-1|TRBV5-1
TGCGCCAGCAGCTTGGGGAGGAACTTAGTGAACACTGAAGCTTTCTTT
CASSLGRNLVNTEAFF
>NA|TRBD1|TRBJ2-5|TRBV7-9
TGTGCCAGCAGCTTAGAGGCAGGGGGCCTGGGGGAGCAGTACTTC
CASSLEAGGLGEQYF
>NA|NA|TRBJ1-1|TRBV19
TGTGCCCCCGGGGGTGAAGCTTTCTTT
CAPGGEAFF
>few|NA|TRBJ2-7|TRBV7-8
TGTGCCAGCAGCTTATGGAGGGACTACGAGCAGTACTTC
CASSLWRDYEQYF
>few|TRBD1|TRBJ1-1|TRBV29-1
TGCAGCGTGGGACAGGGTTTAGGCACTGAAGCTTTCTTT
CSVGQGLGTEAFF
>NA|NA|TRBJ2-5|TRBV5-6
TGTGCCAGCAGTTATTCCCTGGACAGTGAGTACCAAGAGACCCAGTACTTC
CASSYSLDSEYQETQYF
>NA|NA|TRBJ2-1|TRBV6-1
TGTGCCAGCAGTGATACCGAGGCGGAAACCTACAATGAGCAGTTCTTC
CASSDTEAETYNEQFF
>few|NA|TRBJ1-4|TRBV2
TGTGCCAGCAGTGAAGGGACAGCCGTATTTCGAGAAAAACTGTTTTTT
CASSEGTAVFREKLFF
>NA|TRBD2|TRBJ2-7|TRBV4-3
TGCGCCAGCAGCCAAGGGAGCGGGGGGGCTTACGAGCAGTACTTC
CASSQGSGGAYEQYF
>NA|TRBD1|TRBJ2-7|TRBV7-2
TGTGCCACAGCCCGTGGGGACAGAGACTTCTACGAGCAGTACTTC
CATARGDRDFYEQYF
>NA|NA|TRBJ1-1|TRBV18
TGTGCCAGCTCACCGCTAGTCGGGGGGCTCGAAACTGAAGCTTTCTTT
CASSPLVGGLETEAFF
>once|TRBD1|TRBJ2-5|TRBV5-3
TGTGCCAGAAGCACACTACAGGGGAATGGGGAGACCCAGTACTTC
CARSTLQGNGETQYF
>NA|NA|TRBJ2-7|TRBV7-9
TGTGCCAGCAGCTTGGAGGTGGGTGACACCTACGAGCAGTACTTC
CASSLEVGDTYEQYF
>NA|TRBD2|TRBJ2-2|TRBV29-1
TGCAGCGTTGAAGAGCTAGCGGGGGTGTCCGGGGAGCTGTTTTTT
CSVEELAGVSGELFF
>NA|NA|TRBJ1-5|TRBV19
TGTGCCAGTAGTATATTTAGGGGGAGCGAAAATCAGCCCCAGCATTTT
CASSIFRGSENQPQHF
>few|NA|TRBJ1-1|TRBV5-1
TGCGCCAGCAGCTGGTCGGGGGGGAACACTGAAGCTTTCTTT
CASSWSGGNTEAFF
>NA|NA|TRBJ2-4|TRBV7-9
TGTGCCAGCAGCTTACAAGCGGTGGGTGGAAACATTCAGTACTTC
CASSLQAVGGNIQYF
>NA|NA|TRBJ1-1|TRBV4-2
TGTGCCAGCAGCCCTCCGAGCGGTGAAGCTTTCTTT
CASSPPSGEAFF
>once|NA|TRBJ1-4|TRBV4-1
TGCGCCAGCAGCCCCCGGCCAACTAATAATGAAAAACTGTTTTTT
CASSPRPTNNEKLFF
>NA|TRBD2|TRBJ2-7|TRBV10-3
TGTGCCACCACGTTACGGGCGGGGGCCTACGAGCAGTACTTC
CATTLRAGAYEQYF
>few|NA|TRBJ1-2|TRBV29-1
TGCAGCGTTGACAGGGATGATTATGGCTACACCTTC
CSVDRDDYGYTF
>NA|TRBD2|TRBJ2-3|TRBV7-3
TGTGCCAGCAGCTTCACTAGCGGGGGTTTTCGAAGCACAGATACGCAGTATTTT
CASSFTSGGFRSTDTQYF
>NA|NA|TRBJ2-5|TRBV21-1
TGTGCCAGCATTGACAGGCGCCGACAAGAGACCCAGTACTTC
CASIDRRRQETQYF
>NA|NA|TRBJ2-1|TRBV7-9
TGTGCCAGCAGCCCGACGGGGAATGAGCAGTTCTTC
CASSPTGNEQFF
>NA|NA|TRBJ1-2|TRBV5-1
TGCGCCAGCAGCAGGTCAGGGGAAGGCTACACCTTC
CASSRSGEGYTF
>NA|NA|TRBJ2-7|TRBV28
TGTGCCAGCAGTTCTTTCTACGAGCAGTACTTC
CASSSFYEQYF